Detailed here is one TCR beta chain. Its antigen is currently unknown. This entry belongs to a study of cytomegalovirus exposure and HLA in healthy donors. Overall study findings and caveats: Upon later analysis, HLA-associated TCR beta chains proved more clonally expanded than other, equally common chains. In a later analysis, productive TCRs from donors in an Asian-associated ancestry cluster reportedly carried fewer N-insertions than the cohort mean. Rare TCR sequences predominated, though certain public TCRs were found in many donors. It was confirmed in vitro that a few of the CMV-associated chains were specific for CMV antigens.

Primers: 60 Vbeta forward and 13 Jbeta reverse. TCRdb's table, derived via immunoSEQ multiplex PCR, lists solely in-frame clones and lacks some. The sample lists over 100,000 clones, 55% to 75% occurring once. This CDR3 is built from 16 residues. After removal of 5 bases from V and 2 bases from J, the junction contained 7 bases not matched to a gene. Germline-derived CDR1 and CDR2 are MDHEN and SYDVKM. The clonotype was recovered from a man in his thirties or forties in good health and CMV-seropositive. The gene calls are TRBV28 and TRBJ2-1; 9 bases line up with TRBD1. Sample: PBMCs. This CDR3 reads CASSPSDRGPYNEQFF. For the CDR3, the DNA is TGTGCCAGCAGTCCATCGGACAGGGGACCCTACAATGAGCAGTTCTTC.